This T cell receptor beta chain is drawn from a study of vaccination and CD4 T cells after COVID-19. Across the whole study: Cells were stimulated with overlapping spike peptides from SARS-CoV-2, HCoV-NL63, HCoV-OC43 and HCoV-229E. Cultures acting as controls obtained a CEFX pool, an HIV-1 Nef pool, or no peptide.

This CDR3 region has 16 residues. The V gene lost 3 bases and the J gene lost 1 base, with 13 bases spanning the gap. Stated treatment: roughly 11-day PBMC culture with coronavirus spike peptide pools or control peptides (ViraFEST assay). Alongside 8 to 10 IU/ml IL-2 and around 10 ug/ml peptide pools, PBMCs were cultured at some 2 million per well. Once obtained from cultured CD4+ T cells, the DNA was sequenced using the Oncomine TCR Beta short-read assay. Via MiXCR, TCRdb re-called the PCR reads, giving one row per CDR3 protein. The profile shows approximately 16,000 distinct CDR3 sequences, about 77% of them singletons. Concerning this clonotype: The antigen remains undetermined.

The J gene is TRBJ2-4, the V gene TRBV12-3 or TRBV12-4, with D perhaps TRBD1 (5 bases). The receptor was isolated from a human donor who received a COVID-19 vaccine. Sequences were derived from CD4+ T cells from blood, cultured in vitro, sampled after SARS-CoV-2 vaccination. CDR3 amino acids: CASSFNRGRAKNIQYF. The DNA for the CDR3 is TGTGCCAGCAGTTTCAATAGGGGCCGGGCCAAAAACATTCAGTACTTC.